One TCR beta chain is described in this entry. Its antigen is still unknown. The record originates from a study of response to subunit inactivated influenza vaccine. Study-wide findings and caveats: Every seasonal influenza vaccination brings in few new T cells, the authors suggested.

TCRdb analysed the RT-PCR reads with MiXCR anew, one entry per CDR3 protein. Among about 620,000 distinct CDR3 sequences listed, around 11% were seen once. This CDR3 is 17 amino acids long. Germline V gene sequence: CDR1 SGHRS, CDR2 YFSETQ. Losses at the gene ends were 0 bases for V and 2 bases for J; bases not matched to a gene: 7. J is TRBJ2-3 and V is TRBV5-1; 9 bases fit TRBD2. The clonotype was recovered from a man aged 50 to 60 who received an inactivated influenza vaccine. The specimen was PBMCs from blood, collected on the day of vaccination. The CDR3 here is CASSLGVSGGPTDTQYF. The CDR3 coding sequence is TGCGCCAGCAGCTTGGGTGTAAGCGGGGGGCCCACAGATACGCAGTATTTT.